Described below is a single TCR beta chain sequence and its context. Profiling relied on immunoSEQ multiplex PCR, and the TCRdb table lists in-frame clones only, not all of them. The table has roughly 2,500 clones, 75% to 80% seen once. The entry originates in a study of somatic mutations in cytotoxic T cells in rheumatoid arthritis. The CDR3 runs to 15 residues. The germline CDR1 and CDR2 sequences are SGHKS and YYEKEE (reference sequence). Trimming removed 2 bases from V and 7 bases from J; junction bases left unmatched: 8. The sequenced material came from CD8+ T cells sorted from blood. The chain has TRBV5-5 and TRBJ1-5, with 8 positions matching TRBD1. This receptor was taken from a man in his sixties or seventies with rheumatoid arthritis. The CDR3 spells CASSLGQGARQPQHF. The CDR3 DNA reads as TGTGCCAGCAGCTTAGGGCAGGGGGCGCGGCAGCCCCAGCATTTT.